The present TCR beta chain was sequenced within a study of T cell responses to AZD1222 COVID-19 vaccine. Notes on the study in general: Spike-specific TCRs gained breadth and depth after people received two AZD1222 doses. Scientists sampled the repertoires only once the peak T cell response had passed.

Only in-frame clones appear in the TCRdb table, and some are missing; sequencing was by immunoSEQ multiplex PCR. The sample has 130,000 or so clones, just over 90% seen once. This CDR3 has 17 amino acids. V lost 4 bases to trimming and J lost 4 bases; unmatched junction nucleotides: 14. Germline lookup yields CDR1 MNHEY and CDR2 SVGEGT. Points on this clone: Its antigen remains unidentified.

This chain uses TRBV6-2 or TRBV6-3 with TRBJ1-1; 8 bases map to TRBD1. The receptor comes from an adult in good health. The specimen comprised peripheral blood, sampled on day 0 of AZD1222 vaccination. The CDR3 here is CASSFKDRASESTEAFF. Here the CDR3 DNA reads TGTGCCAGCAGTTTTAAGGACAGGGCTTCGGAGAGCACTGAAGCTTTCTTT.